This T cell receptor (beta chain) was recovered during a study of type 1 regulatory T cells. Overall study context: An in vitro protocol generated T-allo10, a Tr1-enriched, alloantigen-specific CD4 T cell product.

This CDR3 spans 15 amino acids. Trimming took 0 bases from V and 10 from J, leaving 15 bases between them. Germline V gives CDR1 SGHVS, CDR2 FQNEAQ. TCRdb reprocessed the reads via MiXCR and lists one record per CDR3 protein. The sample has tens of thousands of distinct CDR3 sequences; 60% to 65% are singletons. Study conclusions and caveats: Compared with non-Tr1 cells, Tr1 cells showed a narrower TCR repertoire.

With respect to this clonotype: What it recognizes is unknown.

This sequence originates from a human donor in good health. This sequence joins TRBV7-8 and TRBJ1-4; perhaps TRBD1 as D (6 bases). Sequencing input: cultured non-Tr1 T cells, either the whole culture or a sorted T cell fraction (not recorded which). Written as DNA, the CDR3 is TGTGCCAGCAGCTTAGCGTCACAGGGACTGGGAAAACTGTTTTTT. This gives the protein CASSLASQGLGKLFF.